This TCR beta chain was found in a study of graft-versus-host responses after intestinal transplantation. Study in general: Those transplanted obtained multivisceral, liver-intestinal, or isolated intestinal grafts. Recipients uniformly received anti-thymocyte globulin induction, followed by tacrolimus and steroids for around 3 years. General study results and limits: Early post-transplant HvG declines showed an association with peak circulating GvH clone levels.

Trimming removed 8 bases at V and 12 bases at J, with 22 bases between. The CDR3 spans 14 residues. Germline assignment: CDR1 MNHEY and CDR2 SMNVEV (reference sequence). TCRdb keeps only in-frame clones here, not all; method: immunoSEQ multiplex PCR. Of just over 70,000 clones detected, 84% appear once; the ten largest clones hold 0.39%. Comment on this clone: The target antigen is unknown.

This rearrangement joins TRBV27 to TRBJ1-4, with D uncertain. The TCR originated in a human donor who was the organ donor for an intestinal transplant. The sequences come from unstimulated CD4+ T cells sorted from spleen or lymph node cells, collected before transplant. CDR3 amino acids: CASGNRGIVGELFF. The CDR3 DNA reads TGTGCCAGCGGCAACAGAGGGATTGTAGGAGAACTGTTTTTT.